A selection of T cell receptor beta chains follows, all from one sample in a study of T cell responses to AZD1222 COVID-19 vaccine. Generated by immunoSEQ multiplex PCR, the TCRdb table keeps only in-frame clones and is missing some. The sample includes approximately 89,000 clones, roughly nine tenths of them seen just once. This specimen was peripheral blood, taken 28 days after the second AZD1222 dose. These receptors originate from an adult who received the AZD1222 COVID-19 vaccine. The CDR3 runs from the conserved cysteine through the conserved F or W. D genes are given only for firm matches. Not every row has a clone size; where given, it reads once, few, many or a size class.

j_call clone_size d_call v_call cdr3_aa cdr3_nt
TRBJ2-5 - TRBD1 TRBV5-6 CASSLGTGLIQETQYF TGTGCCAGCAGCTTGGGGACAGGGCTTATTCAAGAGACCCAGTACTTC
TRBJ2-7 - TRBD1 TRBV5-6 CASSLGQGRYEQYF TGTGCCAGCAGCTTAGGACAGGGTCGATACGAGCAGTACTTC
TRBJ1-4 medium-sized - TRBV27 CASSTTNEKLFF TGTGCCAGCAGTACTACTAATGAAAAACTGTTTTTT
TRBJ1-3 - - TRBV24-1 CATSLGGQGGAPGNTIYF TGTGCCACCAGTCTGGGGGGCCAAGGGGGGGCACCTGGAAACACCATATATTTT
TRBJ2-1 - TRBD1 TRBV25-1 CASSEYGTGINEQFF TGTGCCAGCAGTGAATATGGGACAGGGATCAATGAGCAGTTCTTC
TRBJ2-7 few TRBD1 TRBV7-2 CASSLGQGEIYEQYF TGTGCCAGCAGCTTAGGACAGGGGGAAATCTACGAGCAGTACTTC
TRBJ1-1 - - TRBV6-2/TRBV6-3 CASSGAGKGDTEAFF TGTGCCAGCAGTGGGGCGGGGAAGGGTGACACTGAAGCTTTCTTT
TRBJ2-1 - - TRBV3-1/TRBV3-2 CASSHILIQGSRNEQFF TGTGCCAGCAGCCACATATTAATACAGGGAAGTAGAAATGAGCAGTTCTTC
TRBJ1-6 - - TRBV5-4 CASSLGAGEDSPLHF TGTGCCAGCAGCTTGGGGGCAGGAGAGGATTCACCCCTCCACTTT
TRBJ2-5 - - TRBV2 CASSGVGGLRETQYF TGTGCCAGCAGTGGAGTCGGGGGGCTGCGGGAGACCCAGTACTTC
TRBJ1-5 - - TRBV6-5 CASRRTGGEHQPQHF TGTGCCAGCCGCCGTACTGGAGGGGAACACCAGCCCCAGCATTTT
TRBJ1-5 - - TRBV10-3 CAISEQSGNQPQHF TGTGCCATCAGTGAGCAGTCCGGAAATCAGCCCCAGCATTTT
TRBJ1-5 - - TRBV28 CASRTENQPQHF TGTGCCAGCAGGACAGAGAATCAGCCCCAGCATTTT
TRBJ2-7 - - TRBV27 CASWRAGSYEQYF TGTGCCAGCTGGAGGGCAGGGAGCTACGAGCAGTACTTC
TRBJ1-2 - - TRBV9 CASSVDGGAGYGYTF TGTGCCAGCAGCGTAGACGGGGGGGCCGGCTATGGCTACACCTTC
TRBJ1-2 - TRBD1 TRBV7-9 CASSTTGGLGYTF TGTGCCAGCAGCACAACAGGGGGCCTAGGCTACACCTTC
TRBJ1-6 once - TRBV4-1 CASSQDRGGSPLHF TGCGCCAGCAGCCAAGATCGGGGGGGTTCACCCCTCCACTTT
TRBJ2-1 - - TRBV5-6 CASSRNNREVLFF TGTGCCAGCAGCCGCAACAACAGGGAGGTTTTGTTCTTC
TRBJ2-5 - - TRBV5-6 CASRETGRGYQETQYF TGTGCCAGCAGGGAGACAGGGAGGGGGTACCAAGAGACCCAGTACTTC